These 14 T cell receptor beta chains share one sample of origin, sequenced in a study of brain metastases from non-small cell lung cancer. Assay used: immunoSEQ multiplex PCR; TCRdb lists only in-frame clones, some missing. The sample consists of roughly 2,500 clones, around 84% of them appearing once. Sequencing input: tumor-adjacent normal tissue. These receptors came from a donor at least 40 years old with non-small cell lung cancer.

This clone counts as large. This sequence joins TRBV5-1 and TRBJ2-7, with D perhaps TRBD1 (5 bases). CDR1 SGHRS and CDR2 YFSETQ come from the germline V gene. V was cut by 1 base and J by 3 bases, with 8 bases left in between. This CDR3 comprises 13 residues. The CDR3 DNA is TGCGCCAGCAGCTTGACAGACAGCTACGAGCAGTACTTC. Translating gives CASSLTDSYEQYF.

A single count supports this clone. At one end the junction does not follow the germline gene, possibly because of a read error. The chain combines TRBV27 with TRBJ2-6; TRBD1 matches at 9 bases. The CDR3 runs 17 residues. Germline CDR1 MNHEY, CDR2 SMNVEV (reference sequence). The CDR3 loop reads CASSLRDRVSGVNVLTF. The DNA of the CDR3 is TGTGCCAGCAGTCTCCGGGACAGGGTCTCTGGGGTCAACGTCCTGACTTTC.

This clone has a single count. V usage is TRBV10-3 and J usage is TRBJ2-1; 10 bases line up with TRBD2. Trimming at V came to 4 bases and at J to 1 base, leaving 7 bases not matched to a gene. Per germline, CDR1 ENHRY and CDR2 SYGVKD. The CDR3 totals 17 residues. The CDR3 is CAISGASGSTSYNEQFF. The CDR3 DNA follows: TGTGCCATCAGTGGCGCTAGCGGGAGTACGTCCTACAATGAGCAGTTCTTC.

The CDR3 sequence: CASSLSGPPGKAFF. The CDR3 DNA reads as TGTGCCAGCAGCTTAAGCGGACCCCCGGGGAAAGCTTTCTTT. This chain connects TRBV11-3 to TRBJ1-1; D is uncertain. Trimming took 2 bases from V and 9 from J, leaving 16 bases between them. Germline loops: CDR1 SGHNT, CDR2 YENEEA. The CDR3 sequence is 14 residues long.

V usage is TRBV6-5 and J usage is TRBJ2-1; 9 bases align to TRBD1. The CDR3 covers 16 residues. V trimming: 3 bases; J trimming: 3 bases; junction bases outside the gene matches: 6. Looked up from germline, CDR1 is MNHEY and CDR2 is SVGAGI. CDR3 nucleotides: TGTGCCAGCAGTTATTGGACAGGGGTCCACTACAATGAGCAGTTCTTC. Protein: CASSYWTGVHYNEQFF.

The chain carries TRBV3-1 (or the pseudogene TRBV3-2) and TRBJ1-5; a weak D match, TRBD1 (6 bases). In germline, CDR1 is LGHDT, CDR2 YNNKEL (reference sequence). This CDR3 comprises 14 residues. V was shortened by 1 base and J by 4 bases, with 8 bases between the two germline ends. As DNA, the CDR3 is TGTGCCAGCAGCCAAGGGGGGCCGAATCAGCCCCAGCATTTT. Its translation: CASSQGGPNQPQHF.

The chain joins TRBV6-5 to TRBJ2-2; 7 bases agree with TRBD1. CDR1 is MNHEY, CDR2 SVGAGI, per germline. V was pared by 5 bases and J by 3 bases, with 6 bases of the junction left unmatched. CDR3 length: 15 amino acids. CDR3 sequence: CASSRQGADTGELFF. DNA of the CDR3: TGTGCCAGCAGTCGACAGGGTGCTGACACCGGGGAGCTGTTTTTT.

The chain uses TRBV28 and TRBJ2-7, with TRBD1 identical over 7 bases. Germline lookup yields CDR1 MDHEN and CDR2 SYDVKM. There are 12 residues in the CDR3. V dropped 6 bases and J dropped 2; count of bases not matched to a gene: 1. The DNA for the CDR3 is TGTGCCAGCAGGGGACAGACCTACGAGCAGTACTTC. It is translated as CASRGQTYEQYF.

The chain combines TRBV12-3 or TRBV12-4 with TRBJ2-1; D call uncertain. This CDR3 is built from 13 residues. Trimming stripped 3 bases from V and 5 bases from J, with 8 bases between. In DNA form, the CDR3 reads TGTGCCAGCAGTTTGGAGATTAACAATGAGCAGTTCTTC. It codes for CASSLEINNEQFF.

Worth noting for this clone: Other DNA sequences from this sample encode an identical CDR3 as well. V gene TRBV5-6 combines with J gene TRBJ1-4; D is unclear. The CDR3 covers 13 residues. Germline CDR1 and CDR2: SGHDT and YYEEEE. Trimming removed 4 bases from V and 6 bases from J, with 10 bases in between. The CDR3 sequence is CASSPILDEKLFF. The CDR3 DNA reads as TGTGCCAGCAGCCCGATACTGGATGAAAAACTGTTTTTT.

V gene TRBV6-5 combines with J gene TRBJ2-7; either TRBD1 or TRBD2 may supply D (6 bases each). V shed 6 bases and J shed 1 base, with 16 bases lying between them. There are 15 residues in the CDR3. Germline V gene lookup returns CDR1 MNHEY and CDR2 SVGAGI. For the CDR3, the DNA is TGTGCCAGCAGCCAGGAGGGACATGCTTCCTACGAGCAGTACTTC. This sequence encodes CASSQEGHASYEQYF.

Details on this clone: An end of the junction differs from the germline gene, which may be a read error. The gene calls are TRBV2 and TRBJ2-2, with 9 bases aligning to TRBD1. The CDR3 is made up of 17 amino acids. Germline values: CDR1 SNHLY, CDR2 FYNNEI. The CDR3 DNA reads TGTACCAGCAGAGGGGTGGGACAGGGACGCATCACCGGGGAGCTGTTTTTT. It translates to CTSRGVGQGRITGELFF.

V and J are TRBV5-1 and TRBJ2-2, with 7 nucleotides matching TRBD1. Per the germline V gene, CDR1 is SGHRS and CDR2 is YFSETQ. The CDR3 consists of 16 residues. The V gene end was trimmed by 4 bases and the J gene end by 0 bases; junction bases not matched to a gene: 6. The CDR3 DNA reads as TGCGCCAGCAGCCTGACAGGGACCCCGAACACCGGGGAGCTGTTTTTT. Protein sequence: CASSLTGTPNTGELFF. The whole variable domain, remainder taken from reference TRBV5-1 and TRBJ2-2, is KAGVTQTPRYLIKTRGQQVTLSCSPISGHRSVSWYQQTPGQGLQFLFEYFSETQRNKGNFPGRFSGRQFSNSRSEMNVSTLELGDSALYLCASSLTGTPNTGELFFGEGSRLTVL.

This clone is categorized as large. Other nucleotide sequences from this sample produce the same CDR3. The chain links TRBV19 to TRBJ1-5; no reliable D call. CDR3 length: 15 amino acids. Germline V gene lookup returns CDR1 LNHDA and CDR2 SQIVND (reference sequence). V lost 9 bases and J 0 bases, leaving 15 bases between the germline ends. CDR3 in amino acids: CASRGSSSSNQPQHF. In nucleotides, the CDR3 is TGTGCCAGCCGGGGTTCTTCGTCTAGCAATCAGCCCCAGCATTTT.